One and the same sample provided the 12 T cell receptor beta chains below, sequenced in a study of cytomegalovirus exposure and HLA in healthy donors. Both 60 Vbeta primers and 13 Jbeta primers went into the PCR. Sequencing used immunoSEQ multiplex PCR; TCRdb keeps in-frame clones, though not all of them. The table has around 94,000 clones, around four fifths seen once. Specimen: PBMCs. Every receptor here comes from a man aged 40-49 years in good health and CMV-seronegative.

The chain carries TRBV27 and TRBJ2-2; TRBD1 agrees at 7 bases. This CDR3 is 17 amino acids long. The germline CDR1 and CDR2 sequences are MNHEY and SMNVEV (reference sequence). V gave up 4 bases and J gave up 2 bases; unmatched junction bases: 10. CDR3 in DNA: TGTGCCAGCAGTTCGCTTACAGGGGCAAGTAACACCGGGGAGCTGTTTTTT. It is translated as CASSSLTGASNTGELFF.

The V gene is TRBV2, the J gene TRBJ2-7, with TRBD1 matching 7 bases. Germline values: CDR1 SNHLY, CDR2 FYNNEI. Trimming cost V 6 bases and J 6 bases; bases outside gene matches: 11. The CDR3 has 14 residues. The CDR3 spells CASSGNRGGGEQYF. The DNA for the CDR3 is TGTGCCAGCAGCGGGAACAGGGGTGGAGGCGAGCAGTACTTC. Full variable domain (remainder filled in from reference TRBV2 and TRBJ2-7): EPEVTQTPSHQVTQMGQEVILRCVPISNHLYFYWYRQILGQKVEFLVSFYNNEISEKSEIFDDQFSVERPDGSNFTLKIRSTKLEDSAMYFCASSGNRGGGEQYFGPGTRLTVT.

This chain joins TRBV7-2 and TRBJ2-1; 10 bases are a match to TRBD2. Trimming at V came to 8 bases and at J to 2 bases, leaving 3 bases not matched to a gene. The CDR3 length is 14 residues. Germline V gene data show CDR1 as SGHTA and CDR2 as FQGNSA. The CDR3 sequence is CASGTSETYNEQFF. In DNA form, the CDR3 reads TGTGCCAGCGGGACTAGCGAGACCTACAATGAGCAGTTCTTC.

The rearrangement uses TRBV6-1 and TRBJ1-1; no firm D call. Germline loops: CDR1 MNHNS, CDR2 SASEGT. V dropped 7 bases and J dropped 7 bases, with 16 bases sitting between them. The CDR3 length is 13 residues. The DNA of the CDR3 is TGTGCCAGCACCCCCCGAGGAGGGCGTGAAGCTTTCTTT. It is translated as CASTPRGGREAFF.

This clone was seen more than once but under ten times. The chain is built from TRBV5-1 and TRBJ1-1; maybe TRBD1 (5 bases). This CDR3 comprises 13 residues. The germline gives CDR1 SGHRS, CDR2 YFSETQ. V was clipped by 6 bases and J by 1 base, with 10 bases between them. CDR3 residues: CASNGGSNTEAFF. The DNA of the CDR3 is TGCGCCAGCAACGGGGGATCGAACACTGAAGCTTTCTTT.

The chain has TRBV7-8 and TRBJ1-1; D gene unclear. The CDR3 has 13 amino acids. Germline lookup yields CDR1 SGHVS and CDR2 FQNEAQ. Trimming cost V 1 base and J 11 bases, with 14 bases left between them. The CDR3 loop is CASSLVSRPEAFF. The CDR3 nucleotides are TGTGCCAGCAGCTTAGTCTCGAGACCGGAGGCTTTCTTT.

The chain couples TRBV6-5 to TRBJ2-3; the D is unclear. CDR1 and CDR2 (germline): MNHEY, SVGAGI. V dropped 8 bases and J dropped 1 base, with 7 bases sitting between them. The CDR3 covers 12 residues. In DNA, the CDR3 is TGTGCCAGCTCGCAGGGCACAGATACGCAGTATTTT. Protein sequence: CASSQGTDTQYF.

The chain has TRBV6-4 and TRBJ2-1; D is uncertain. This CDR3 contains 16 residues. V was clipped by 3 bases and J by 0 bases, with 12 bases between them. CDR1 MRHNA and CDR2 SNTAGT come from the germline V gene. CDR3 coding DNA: TGTGCCAGCAGTGATCTGGCGAGAGGCTCCTACAATGAGCAGTTCTTC. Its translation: CASSDLARGSYNEQFF.

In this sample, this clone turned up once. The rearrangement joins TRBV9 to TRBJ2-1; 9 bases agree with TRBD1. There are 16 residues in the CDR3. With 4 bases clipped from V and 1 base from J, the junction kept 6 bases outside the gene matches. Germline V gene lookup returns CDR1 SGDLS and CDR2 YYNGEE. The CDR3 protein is CASSTNRGRSYNEQFF. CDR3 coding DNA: TGTGCCAGCAGCACGAACAGGGGGCGTTCCTACAATGAGCAGTTCTTC.

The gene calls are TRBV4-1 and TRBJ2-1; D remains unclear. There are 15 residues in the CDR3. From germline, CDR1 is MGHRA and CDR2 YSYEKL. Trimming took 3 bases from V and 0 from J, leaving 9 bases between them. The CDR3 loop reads CASSQVFSSYNEQFF. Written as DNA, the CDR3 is TGCGCCAGCAGCCAGGTTTTTAGCTCCTACAATGAGCAGTTCTTC.

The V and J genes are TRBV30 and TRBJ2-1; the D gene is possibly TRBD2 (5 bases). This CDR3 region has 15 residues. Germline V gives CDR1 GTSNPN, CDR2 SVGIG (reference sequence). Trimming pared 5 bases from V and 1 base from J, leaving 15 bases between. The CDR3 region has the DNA TGTGCCTGGGGTAGGACTGGCCGATCCTACAATGAGCAGTTCTTC. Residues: CAWGRTGRSYNEQFF.

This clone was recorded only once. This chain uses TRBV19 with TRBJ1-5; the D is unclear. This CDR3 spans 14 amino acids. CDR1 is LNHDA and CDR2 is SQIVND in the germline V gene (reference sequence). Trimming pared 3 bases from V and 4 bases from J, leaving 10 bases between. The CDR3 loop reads CASSMWAPNQPQHF. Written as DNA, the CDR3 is TGTGCCAGTAGTATGTGGGCTCCTAATCAGCCCCAGCATTTT.